These T cell receptor beta chains were read from a single sample in a study of vaccination effects on CD4 cells after COVID-19. Repertoires were generated with immunoSEQ multiplex PCR, while TCRdb's copy carries only in-frame clones and drops some. The table has about 48,000 clones, around 63% seen once. The antigens these receptors bind are not known. The sequencing here drew on CD4+ T cells from PBMCs cultured without peptide, taken before COVID-19 vaccination. The receptors derive from a human donor who received a COVID-19 vaccine. CDR3s include the opening cysteine and the closing phenylalanine or tryptophan. A D gene is named only where the DNA matches it firmly. Clone size is shown for a subset of rows, as once, few, many or a class of expanded clone.

TRBJ2-2 . TRBV9 . TGTGCCAGCAGCCAGAGGGTTAGCTTCCCCGGGGAGCTGTTTTTT CASSQRVSFPGELFF
TRBJ2-5 . TRBV15 . TGTGCCACCAGCAGAGATCTCCCCATAGGTGCGGAGACCCAGTACTTC CATSRDLPIGAETQYF
TRBJ2-7 . TRBV20-1 . TGCAGTGCTATTACCCTCTACGAGCAGTACTTC CSAITLYEQYF
TRBJ2-3 . TRBV11-2 . TGTGCCAGCAGCTTAGGGGGCAGGGACACAGATACGCAGTATTTT CASSLGGRDTDTQYF
TRBJ1-2 . TRBV6-1 . TGTGCCAGCAGTGAGGGGTTCTATGGCTACACCTTC CASSEGFYGYTF
TRBJ1-2 . TRBV7-2 . TGTGCCAGCAGCTTAAGAGAATCTTCTAACTATGGCTACACCTTC CASSLRESSNYGYTF
TRBJ2-1 . TRBV24-1 . TGTGCCACCAGTGGCGGGGGCACCTACAATGAGCAGTTCTTC CATSGGGTYNEQFF
TRBJ1-5 TRBD1 TRBV28 once TGTGCCAGCAGTTCAATACAGGGGTATCAGCCCCAGCATTTT CASSSIQGYQPQHF
TRBJ2-7 . TRBV6-6 . TGTGCCAGCAGTTCCCCGGGACATGGGACCTACGAGCAGTACTTC CASSSPGHGTYEQYF
TRBJ2-3 . TRBV27 . TGTGCCAGCAGTCATGATAGCACAGATACGCAGTATTTT CASSHDSTDTQYF
TRBJ2-2 TRBD2 TRBV15 . TGTGCCACCAGCAGTCCAGCGGGGGGGCTCACCGGGGAGCTGTTTTTT CATSSPAGGLTGELFF
TRBJ1-2 . TRBV6-5 . TGTGCCAGCAGTTACACCAGGCAGCACTATGGCTACACCTTC CASSYTRQHYGYTF
TRBJ2-7 TRBD2 TRBV27 few TGTGCCAGCCAGCTTCGGGCTAGCGGTTATTACGAGCAGTACTTC CASQLRASGYYEQYF
TRBJ1-2 TRBD1 TRBV15 . TGTGCCACCAGCAGAGTAGGGACAGGGGGCAGAGGTGGCTACACCTTC CATSRVGTGGRGGYTF
TRBJ2-7 . TRBV5-1 . TGCGCCAGCAGCTTGGTCAGTGACTACGAGCAGTACTTC CASSLVSDYEQYF
TRBJ2-2 . TRBV7-2 once TGTGCCAGCAGCTCAGAACCAGGGATCGGGGAGCTGTTTTTT CASSSEPGIGELFF
TRBJ1-1 . TRBV27 . TGTGCCAGCAGTCCACCTCCGGCAACGAACACTGAAGCTTTCTTT CASSPPPATNTEAFF
TRBJ2-2 . TRBV5-1 . TGCGCCAGCGAGGGGGGGCCGAACACCGGGGAGCTGTTTTTT CASEGGPNTGELFF
TRBJ2-3 . TRBV28 . TGTGCCAGCGGACACGGGACCCTCGGCACAGATACGCAGTATTTT CASGHGTLGTDTQYF
TRBJ1-6 . TRBV30 . TGTGCCTGGAATCGCGAACTGGATAATTCACCCCTCCACTTT CAWNRELDNSPLHF
TRBJ2-6 . TRBV11-2 . TGTGCCAGCAGCCGGGACCGGGCTTATCTCTCTGGGGCCAACGTCCTGACTTTC CASSRDRAYLSGANVLTF
TRBJ1-2 . TRBV18 few TGTGCCAGCTCCCAGGACAGCTCCTATGGCTACACCTTC CASSQDSSYGYTF
TRBJ2-3 TRBD2 TRBV6-5 . TGTGCCAGCAGTTCTCCGGAGCGGGGGGCTCCCGGAATTGAGTATTTT CASSSPERGAPGIEYF
TRBJ2-4 TRBD1 TRBV28 . TGTGCCAGCAGTCCGCAGGGGGCGCCGGCCAAAAACATTCAGTACTTC CASSPQGAPAKNIQYF
TRBJ1-2 TRBD1 TRBV5-6 once TGTGCCAGCAGCTTAGGACAGGGGATGTATGGCTACACCTTC CASSLGQGMYGYTF
TRBJ1-1 . TRBV5-1 few TGCGCCAGCAGACAGGGACGGCCGCTGAACACTGAAGCTTTCTTT CASRQGRPLNTEAFF
TRBJ2-7 TRBD1 TRBV6-5 . TGTGCCAGCAGAGTGACAGGGACCGATTTCTACGAGCAGTACTTC CASRVTGTDFYEQYF
TRBJ2-2 TRBD1 TRBV27 few TGTGCCAGCAGTTTAGATGTGGGACAGGCGAACACCGGGGAGCTGTTTTTT CASSLDVGQANTGELFF
TRBJ1-6 TRBD1 TRBV6-5 . TGTGCCAGCAGTAAACGACAGGGAGGCAATTCACCCCTCCACTTT CASSKRQGGNSPLHF
TRBJ1-1 . TRBV6-2/TRBV6-3 . TGTGCCAGCAGTTACTCGATCCCGATAGGTGAAGCTTTCTTT CASSYSIPIGEAFF
TRBJ2-1 . TRBV12-3/TRBV12-4 . TGTGCCAGCAGTTCAGGGGGGGCCCCAGGGCAGTTCTTC CASSSGGAPGQFF
TRBJ1-1 . TRBV6-1 . TGTGCCAGCAGTGAGCGGGGGAACACTGAAGCTTTCTTT CASSERGNTEAFF
TRBJ2-1 TRBD1 TRBV5-6 . TGTGCCAGCAGCTTGCTGGGACAGGGGGCGAAAGGCGAGCAGTTCTTC CASSLLGQGAKGEQFF
TRBJ2-1 . TRBV2 . TGTGCCAGCAGCCCTTACAATGAGCAGTTCTTC CASSPYNEQFF
TRBJ2-7 . TRBV13 . TGTGCCAGCAGCCGCGGTAACTCCTACGAGCAGTACTTC CASSRGNSYEQYF
TRBJ1-1 . TRBV4-3 . TGCGCCAGCAGCCAGTCCAGACAGACTGAAGCTTTCTTT CASSQSRQTEAFF
TRBJ2-7 . TRBV10-3 . TGTGCCACTCAGGGGTACGAGCAGTACTTC CATQGYEQYF
TRBJ2-1 TRBD1 TRBV2 once TGTGCCAGCCGCCCAGACAGGGGCCCCTACAATGAGCAGTTCTTC CASRPDRGPYNEQFF
TRBJ1-5 . TRBV18 . TGTGCCAGCTCACCTGGCAGGAATCAGCCCCAGCATTTT CASSPGRNQPQHF
TRBJ2-7 . TRBV27 . TGTGCCAGCAGTCGGGGCCTGAACTACGAGCAGTACTTC CASSRGLNYEQYF
TRBJ2-1 . TRBV2 . TGTGCCAGCAAGAGGGAGGCTAACAATGAGCAGTTCTTC CASKREANNEQFF